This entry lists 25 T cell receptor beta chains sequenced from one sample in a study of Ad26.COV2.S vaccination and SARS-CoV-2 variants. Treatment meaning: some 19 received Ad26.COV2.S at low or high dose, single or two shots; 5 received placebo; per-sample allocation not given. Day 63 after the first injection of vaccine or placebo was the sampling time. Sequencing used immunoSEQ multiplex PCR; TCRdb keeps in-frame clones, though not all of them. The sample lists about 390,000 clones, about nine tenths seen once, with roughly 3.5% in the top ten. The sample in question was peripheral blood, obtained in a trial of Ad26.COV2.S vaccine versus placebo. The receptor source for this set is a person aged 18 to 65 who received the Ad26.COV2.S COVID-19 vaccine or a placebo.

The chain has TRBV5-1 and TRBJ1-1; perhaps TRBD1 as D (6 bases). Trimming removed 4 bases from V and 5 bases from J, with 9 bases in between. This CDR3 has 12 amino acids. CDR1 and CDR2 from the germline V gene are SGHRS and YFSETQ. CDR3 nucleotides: TGCGCCAGCAGCCCAGGACAGACTGAAGCTTTCTTT. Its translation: CASSPGQTEAFF.

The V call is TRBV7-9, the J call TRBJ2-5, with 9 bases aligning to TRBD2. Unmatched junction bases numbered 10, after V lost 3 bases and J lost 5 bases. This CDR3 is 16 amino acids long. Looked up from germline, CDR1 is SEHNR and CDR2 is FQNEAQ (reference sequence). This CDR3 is CASSLASGVGEETQYF. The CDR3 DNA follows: TGTGCCAGCAGCTTGGCTAGCGGGGTGGGTGAGGAGACCCAGTACTTC.

CDR3 nucleotide sequence: TGCGCCAGCAGCCCCAGGGGGGACAATGAGCAGTTCTTC. This codes for CASSPRGDNEQFF. The chain recombines TRBV5-1 with TRBJ2-1, with TRBD1 as a possible D gene (7 bases). The V gene lost 4 bases and the J gene lost 5 bases, with 10 bases spanning the gap. Germline CDR1 SGHRS, CDR2 YFSETQ. The CDR3 has 13 amino acids.

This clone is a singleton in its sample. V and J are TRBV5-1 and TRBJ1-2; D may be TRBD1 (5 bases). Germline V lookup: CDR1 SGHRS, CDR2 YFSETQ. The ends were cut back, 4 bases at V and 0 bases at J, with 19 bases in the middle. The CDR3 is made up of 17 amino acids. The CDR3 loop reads CASSPTYRDRANYGYTF. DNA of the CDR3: TGCGCCAGCAGCCCGACTTACCGGGACCGCGCTAACTATGGCTACACCTTC.

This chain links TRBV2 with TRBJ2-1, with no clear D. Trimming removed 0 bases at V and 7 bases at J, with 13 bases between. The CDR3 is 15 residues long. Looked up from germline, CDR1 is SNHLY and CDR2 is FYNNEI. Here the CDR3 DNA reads TGTGCCAGCAGTGAAGCAAGGACGTGGTGGAATGAGCAGTTCTTC. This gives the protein CASSEARTWWNEQFF.

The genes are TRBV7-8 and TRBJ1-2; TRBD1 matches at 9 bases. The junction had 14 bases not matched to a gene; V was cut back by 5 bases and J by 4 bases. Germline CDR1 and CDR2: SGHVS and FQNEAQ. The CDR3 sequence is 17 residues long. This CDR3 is CASSRDRGWSPFYGYTF. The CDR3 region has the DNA TGTGCCAGCAGCAGAGACAGGGGGTGGTCTCCTTTCTATGGCTACACCTTC.

CDR3 nucleotides: TGTGCCAGCAGTTACTCAAGGGGGCTATCCTACGAGCAGTACTTC. It specifies CASSYSRGLSYEQYF. The chain recombines TRBV6-5 with TRBJ2-7; 7 nucleotides match TRBD1. The CDR3 covers 15 residues. V shed 0 bases, J shed 1 base, and the junction held 3 bases outside the gene matches. Per the germline V gene, CDR1 is MNHEY and CDR2 is SVGAGI.

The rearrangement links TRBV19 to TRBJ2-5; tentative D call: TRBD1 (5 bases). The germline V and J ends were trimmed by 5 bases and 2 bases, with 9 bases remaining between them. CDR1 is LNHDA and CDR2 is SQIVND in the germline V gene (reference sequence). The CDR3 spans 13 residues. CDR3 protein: CASSLDKQETQYF. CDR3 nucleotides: TGTGCCAGTAGTCTGGACAAACAAGAGACCCAGTACTTC.

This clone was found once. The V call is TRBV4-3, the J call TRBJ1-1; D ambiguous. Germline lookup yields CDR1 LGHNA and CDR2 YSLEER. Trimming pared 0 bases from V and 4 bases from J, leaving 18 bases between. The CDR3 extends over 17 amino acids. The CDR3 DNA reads TGCGCCAGCAGCCAAGAGGCAGGACTGGGAGCAAGCACTGAAGCTTTCTTT. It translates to CASSQEAGLGASTEAFF.

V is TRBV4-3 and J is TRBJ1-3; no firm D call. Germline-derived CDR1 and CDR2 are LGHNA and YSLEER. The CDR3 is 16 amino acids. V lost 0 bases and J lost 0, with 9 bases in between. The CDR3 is CASSQDPLASGNTIYF. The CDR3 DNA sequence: TGCGCCAGCAGCCAAGATCCCCTGGCCTCTGGAAACACCATATATTTT.

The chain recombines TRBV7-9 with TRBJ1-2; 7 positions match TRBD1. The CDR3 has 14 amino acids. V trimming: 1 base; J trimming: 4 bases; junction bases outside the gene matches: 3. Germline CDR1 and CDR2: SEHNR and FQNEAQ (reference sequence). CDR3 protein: CASSLGQGVYGYTF. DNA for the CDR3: TGTGCCAGCAGCTTAGGGCAGGGGGTCTATGGCTACACCTTC.

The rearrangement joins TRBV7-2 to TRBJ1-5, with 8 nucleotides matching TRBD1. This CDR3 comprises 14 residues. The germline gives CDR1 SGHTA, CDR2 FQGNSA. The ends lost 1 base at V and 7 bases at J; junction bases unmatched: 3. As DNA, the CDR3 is TGTGCCAGCAGCTTAGATTACAGGGGGCAGCCCCAGCATTTT. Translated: CASSLDYRGQPQHF.

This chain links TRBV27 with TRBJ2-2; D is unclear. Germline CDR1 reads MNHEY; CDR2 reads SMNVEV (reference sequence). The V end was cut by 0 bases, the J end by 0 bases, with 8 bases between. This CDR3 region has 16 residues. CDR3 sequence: CASSLSPQANTGELFF. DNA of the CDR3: TGTGCCAGCAGTTTATCTCCTCAGGCGAACACCGGGGAGCTGTTTTTT.

CDR3: CASSPGTGDVTLHF. The CDR3 DNA reads TGTGCCAGCAGCCCGGGGACAGGGGATGTTACCCTCCACTTT. This chain uses TRBV5-4 with TRBJ1-6; TRBD1 matches at 10 bases. The trim removed 4 bases at V and 14 bases at J, leaving 9 bases unmatched. This CDR3 comprises 14 residues. The germline gives CDR1 SGHNT, CDR2 YYREEE (reference sequence).

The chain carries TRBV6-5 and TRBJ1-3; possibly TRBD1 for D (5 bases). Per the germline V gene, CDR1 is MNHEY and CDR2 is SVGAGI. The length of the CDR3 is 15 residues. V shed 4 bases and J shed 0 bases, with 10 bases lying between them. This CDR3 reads CASSSTDTSGNTIYF. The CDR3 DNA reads TGTGCCAGCAGTTCGACAGACACCTCTGGAAACACCATATATTTT.

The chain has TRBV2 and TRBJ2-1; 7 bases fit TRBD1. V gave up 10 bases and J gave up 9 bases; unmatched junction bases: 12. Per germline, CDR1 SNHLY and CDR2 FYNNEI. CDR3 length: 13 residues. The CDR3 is CATGTVARAEQFF. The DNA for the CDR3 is TGTGCCACCGGGACAGTCGCACGGGCTGAGCAGTTCTTC.

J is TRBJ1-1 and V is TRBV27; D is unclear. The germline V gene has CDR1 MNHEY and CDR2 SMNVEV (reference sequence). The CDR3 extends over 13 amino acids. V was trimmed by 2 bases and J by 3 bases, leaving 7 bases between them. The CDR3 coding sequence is TGTGCCAGCAGTTTAAATGACTACACTGAAGCTTTCTTT. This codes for CASSLNDYTEAFF.

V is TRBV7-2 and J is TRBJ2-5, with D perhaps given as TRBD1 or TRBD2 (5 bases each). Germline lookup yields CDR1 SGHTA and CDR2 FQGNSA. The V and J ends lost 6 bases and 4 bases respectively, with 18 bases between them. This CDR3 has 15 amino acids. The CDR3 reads CASRLEIGTAETQYF. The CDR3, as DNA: TGTGCCAGCAGGCTCGAGATCGGGACCGCAGAGACCCAGTACTTC. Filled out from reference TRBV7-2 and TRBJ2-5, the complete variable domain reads GAGVSQSPSNKVTEKGKDVELRCDPISGHTALYWYRQSLGQGLEFLIYFQGNSAPDKSGLPSDRFSAERTGGSVSTLTIQRTQQEDSAVYLCASRLEIGTAETQYFGPGTRLLVL.

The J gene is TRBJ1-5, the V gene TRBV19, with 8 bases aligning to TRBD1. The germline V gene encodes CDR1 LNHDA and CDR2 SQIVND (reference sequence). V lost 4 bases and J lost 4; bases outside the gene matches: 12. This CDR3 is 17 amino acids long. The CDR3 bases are TGTGCCAGTAGTACCCACCAGGGGGCGGATGGGAATCAGCCCCAGCATTTT. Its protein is CASSTHQGADGNQPQHF.

CDR3 nucleotide sequence: TGTGCCAGCAGCTTAGCGTCTGGAACTCCCAATGAAAAACTGTTTTTT. This sequence encodes CASSLASGTPNEKLFF. This chain links TRBV7-9 with TRBJ1-4; D ambiguous. From germline, CDR1 is SEHNR and CDR2 FQNEAQ (reference sequence). The CDR3 covers 16 residues. V was clipped by 0 bases and J by 5 bases, with 13 bases between them.

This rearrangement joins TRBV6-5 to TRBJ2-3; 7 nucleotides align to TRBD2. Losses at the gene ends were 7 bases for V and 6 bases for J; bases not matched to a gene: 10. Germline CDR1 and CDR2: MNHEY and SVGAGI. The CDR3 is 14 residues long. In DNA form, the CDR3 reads TGTGCCAGCACCCATCGGGGGGTCCGGGATACGCAGTATTTT. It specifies CASTHRGVRDTQYF.

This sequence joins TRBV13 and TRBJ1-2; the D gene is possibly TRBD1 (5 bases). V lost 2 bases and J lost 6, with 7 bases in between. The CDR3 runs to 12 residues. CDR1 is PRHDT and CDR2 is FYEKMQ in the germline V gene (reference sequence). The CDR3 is CASSLRGDGYTF. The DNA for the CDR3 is TGTGCCAGCAGCTTACGGGGGGATGGCTACACCTTC.

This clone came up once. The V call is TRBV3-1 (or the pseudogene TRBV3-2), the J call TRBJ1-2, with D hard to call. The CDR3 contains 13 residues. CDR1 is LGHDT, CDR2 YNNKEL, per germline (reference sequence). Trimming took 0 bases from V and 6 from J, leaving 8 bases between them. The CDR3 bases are TGTGCCAGCAGCCAAGAAAGGGTGGATGGCTACACCTTC. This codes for CASSQERVDGYTF.

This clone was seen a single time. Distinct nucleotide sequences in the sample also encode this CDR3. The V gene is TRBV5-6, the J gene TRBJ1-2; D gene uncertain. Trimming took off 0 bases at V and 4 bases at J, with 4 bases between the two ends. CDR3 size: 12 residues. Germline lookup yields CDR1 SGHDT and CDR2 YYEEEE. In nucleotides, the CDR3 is TGTGCCAGCAGCTTGGAAGGCTATGGCTACACCTTC. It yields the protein CASSLEGYGYTF. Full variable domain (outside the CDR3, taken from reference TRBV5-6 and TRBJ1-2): DAGVTQSPTHLIKTRGQQVTLRCSPKSGHDTVSWYQQALGQGPQFIFQYYEEEERQRGNFPDRFSGHQFPNYSSELNVNALLLGDSALYLCASSLEGYGYTFGSGTRLTVV.

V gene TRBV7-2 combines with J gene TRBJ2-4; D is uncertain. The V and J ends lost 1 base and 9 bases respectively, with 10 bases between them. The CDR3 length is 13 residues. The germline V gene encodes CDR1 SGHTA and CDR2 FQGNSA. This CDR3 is CASSLGAPRIQYF. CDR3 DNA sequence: TGTGCCAGCAGCTTAGGAGCCCCCCGCATTCAGTACTTC.